This TCR beta chain was obtained from a study of shared clonotypes between healthy human individuals. Assay used: immunoSEQ multiplex PCR; TCRdb lists only in-frame clones, some missing. This sample has around 720,000 clones, with about three quarters found just once. In germline, CDR1 is SGHVS, CDR2 FNYEAQ. V was trimmed by 2 bases and J by 0 bases, leaving 8 bases between them. The CDR3 consists of 14 residues. On this clone: A far larger clone lies a single base away; this is likely a read error. Other DNA variants within this sample encode the same CDR3.

V usage is TRBV7-6 and J usage is TRBJ2-7; weak D call: TRBD2 (5 bases). The specimen was memory CD4+ T cells sorted from blood. As to subset: CD45RA-negative fraction. The receptor was derived from a woman in her twenties or thirties in good health. The CDR3 DNA sequence: TGTGCCAGCAGCTTACAACGGGACTCCTACGAGCAGTACTTC. Its translation is CASSLQRDSYEQYF.